The 25 T cell receptor beta chains below come from one sample, sequenced in a study of T cells in Graves' hyperthyroidism and ophthalmopathy. Researchers took RNA transcripts and amplified the TCR beta CDR3 regions from them. TCR CDR3 regions were first amplified by RT-PCR with HTBI primers. Each CDR3 protein gets one entry after TCRdb re-called the multiplex PCR reads with MiXCR. The profile shows 450,000 to 500,000 distinct CDR3 sequences, less than 25% of them singletons. Material: blood. The origin of the receptors is a woman between 65 and 79 years old with Graves' ophthalmopathy.

This clonotype was seen ten or more times. The V gene is TRBV19, the J gene TRBJ1-1, with D possibly being TRBD1 (5 bases). V was trimmed by 7 bases and J by 1 base, leaving 7 bases between them. This CDR3 is built from 12 residues. The germline gives CDR1 LNHDA, CDR2 SQIVND (reference sequence). The chain's CDR3 is CASTGKNTEAFF. As DNA, the CDR3 is TGTGCCAGTACAGGGAAGAACACTGAAGCTTTCTTT.

CDR3 residues: CASGLSTGGVFHEQYF. As DNA, the CDR3 is TGTGCCAGCGGCCTTTCCACAGGGGGCGTTTTCCACGAGCAGTACTTC. The chain recombines TRBV7-9 with TRBJ2-7; 9 nucleotides align to TRBD1. The CDR3 is 16 amino acids. V gave up 8 bases and J gave up 5 bases; unmatched junction bases: 16. CDR1 is SEHNR, CDR2 FQNEAQ, per germline (reference sequence).

This rearrangement joins TRBV29-1 to TRBJ2-1, with TRBD2 identical over 9 bases. The CDR3 runs 12 residues. J was trimmed by 10 bases and V by 7 bases; bases with no gene match: 8. Germline CDR1 and CDR2: SQVTM and ANQGSEA. The DNA for the CDR3 is TGCAGCGCCCTAGCGGGGTACAGGGAGCAGTTCTTC. Translated, it gives CSALAGYREQFF.

This clonotype occurred many times. The chain carries TRBV3-1 and TRBJ1-1, with D possibly TRBD1 on 5 matching bases. The germline V and J ends were trimmed by 3 bases and 10 bases, with 9 bases remaining between them. The CDR3 runs to 11 residues. CDR1 and CDR2 from the germline V gene are LGHDT and YNNKEL (reference sequence). The CDR3 nucleotides read TGTGCCAGCAGCCAGATAGGGGTAGCTTTCTTT. Residues: CASSQIGVAFF. Full variable domain (outside the CDR3, taken from reference TRBV3-1 and TRBJ1-1): DTAVSQTPKYLVTQMGNDKSIKCEQNLGHDTMYWYKQDSKKFLKIMFSYNNKELIINETVPNRFSPKSPDKAHLNLHINSLELGDSAVYFCASSQIGVAFFGQGTRLTVV.

Turning to this clonotype: At one of its ends the junction is not consistent with the germline gene, which may arise from a read error. This chain connects TRBV28 to TRBJ2-7, with 12 bases identical to TRBD1. The germline V gene has CDR1 MDHEN and CDR2 SYDVKM. The CDR3 extends over 15 amino acids. CDR3 amino acids: CASSLSTGTGGPQGF. For the CDR3, the DNA is TGTGCCAGCAGTTTAAGCACCGGGACAGGGGGCCCTCAGGGCTTC.

This clonotype was detected many times. V and J are TRBV27 and TRBJ2-3; D is ambiguous. V lost 4 bases to trimming and J lost 2 bases, with 16 bases between them. CDR3 length equals 16 residues. Germline V gives CDR1 MNHEY, CDR2 SMNVEV (reference sequence). The CDR3 protein is CASSSHRARLTDTQYF. Here the CDR3 DNA reads TGTGCCAGCAGTTCTCACCGGGCCCGACTCACAGATACGCAGTATTTT.

The chain joins TRBV20-1 to TRBJ1-6, with 11 bases lining up with TRBD1. The CDR3 has 14 residues. The V gene end was trimmed by 5 bases and the J gene end by 9 bases; junction bases not matched to a gene: 6. Germline CDR1 reads DFQATT; CDR2 reads SNEGSKA (reference sequence). CDR3 sequence (DNA): TGCAGTGCTCACCCCGGGACAGGGGGTTCACCCCTCCACTTT. It is translated as CSAHPGTGGSPLHF.

This clonotype was counted between two and nine times. This rearrangement joins TRBV19 to TRBJ2-6; 8 bases align to TRBD1. The CDR3 covers 15 residues. The germline V gene has CDR1 LNHDA and CDR2 SQIVND (reference sequence). With 5 bases clipped from V and 5 bases from J, the junction kept 5 bases outside the gene matches. CDR3 region: CASSPRDRRANVLTF. CDR3 coding DNA: TGTGCCAGTAGTCCCCGGGACAGGCGGGCCAACGTCCTGACTTTC. The full variable domain, rest sourced from reference TRBV19 and TRBJ2-6, is DGGITQSPKYLFRKEGQNVTLSCEQNLNHDAMYWYRQDPGQGLRLIYYSQIVNDFQKGDIAEGYSVSREKKESFPLTVTSAQKNPTAFYLCASSPRDRRANVLTFGAGSRLTVL.

The rearrangement uses TRBV29-1 and TRBJ1-5; 9 bases map to TRBD1. The ends lost 6 bases at V and 2 bases at J; junction bases unmatched: 5. This CDR3 comprises 14 residues. Germline CDR1 reads SQVTM; CDR2 reads ANQGSEA. The CDR3 protein is CSVGQGWGNQPQHF. Written as DNA, the CDR3 is TGCAGCGTGGGACAGGGATGGGGCAATCAGCCCCAGCATTTT.

This clonotype was picked up a small number of times. V and J are TRBV6-5 and TRBJ2-4; D unresolved. Germline V gene data show CDR1 as MNHEY and CDR2 as SVGAGI. This CDR3 has 17 residues. Trimming stripped 2 bases from V and 0 bases from J, with 14 bases between. CDR3 loop: CASSYMGAGLAKNIQYF. DNA of the CDR3: TGTGCCAGCAGTTACATGGGTGCCGGGCTAGCCAAAAACATTCAGTACTTC.

V and J are TRBV3-1 and TRBJ1-2; D remains ambiguous. CDR1 is LGHDT, CDR2 YNNKEL, per germline (reference sequence). Trimming took off 0 bases at V and 8 bases at J, with 10 bases between the two ends. There are 13 residues in the CDR3. The chain's CDR3 is CASSQEKLLGYTF. CDR3 bases: TGTGCCAGCAGCCAAGAGAAACTCTTGGGCTACACCTTC.

V is TRBV30 and J is TRBJ1-6; 9 bases map to TRBD1. J was trimmed by 8 bases and V by 2 bases; bases with no gene match: 4. Germline V gene sequence: CDR1 GTSNPN, CDR2 SVGIG (reference sequence). This CDR3 spans 14 amino acids. DNA of the CDR3: TGTGCCTGGAGTAGACAGGGGGGATATTCACCCCTCCACTTT. Translation gives CAWSRQGGYSPLHF.

This chain joins TRBV5-4 and TRBJ2-3; weak D call: TRBD1 (5 bases). This CDR3 has 13 residues. The germline gives CDR1 SGHNT, CDR2 YYREEE (reference sequence). The V end lost 3 bases, the J end lost 5 bases, and 10 bases lay between the germline ends. In DNA, the CDR3 is TGTGCCAGCAGCTCCCAGGGCCGAGATACGCAGTATTTT. It is translated as CASSSQGRDTQYF.

This clonotype was observed once. The CDR3 reads CASRQQTGVRLDTGELFF. The DNA for the CDR3 is TGCGCCAGCAGACAACAGACAGGTGTAAGGTTGGACACCGGGGAGCTGTTTTTT. The J gene is TRBJ2-2, the V gene TRBV4-1; possibly TRBD1 for D (6 bases). This CDR3 comprises 18 residues. Trimming stripped 6 bases from V and 3 bases from J, with 23 bases between. The germline V gene has CDR1 MGHRA and CDR2 YSYEKL.

V usage is TRBV6-1 and J usage is TRBJ1-5; no firm D call. The CDR3 has 13 amino acids. The germline V and J ends were trimmed by 8 bases and 5 bases, with 13 bases remaining between them. The germline CDR1 and CDR2 sequences are MNHNS and SASEGT. CDR3 region: CASGNVGYQPQHF. The CDR3 DNA sequence: TGTGCCAGCGGCAACGTAGGCTATCAGCCCCAGCATTTT.

This clonotype was observed a few times. The chain uses TRBV20-1 and TRBJ2-5; D possibly corresponds to TRBD2 (5 bases). Germline CDR1 and CDR2: DFQATT and SNEGSKA (reference sequence). CDR3 length equals 14 residues. The V end was cut by 6 bases, the J end by 2 bases, with 16 bases between. CDR3 nucleotides: TGCAGTGCCGCTAATCGCCAGCGGCAAGAGACCCAGTACTTC. Translated, it gives CSAANRQRQETQYF.

The CDR3 sequence is CASSLDGALGREQYF. CDR3 bases: TGCGCCAGCAGCCTGGACGGGGCCCTGGGGAGGGAGCAGTACTTC. The V call is TRBV5-1, the J call TRBJ2-7; a weak D match, TRBD2 (6 bases). Germline CDR1 is SGHRS and CDR2 is YFSETQ. The CDR3 runs 15 residues. Trimming pared 4 bases from V and 7 bases from J, leaving 21 bases between.

The chain carries TRBV20-1 and TRBJ1-5; 7 nucleotides agree with TRBD1. The J segment lost 0 bases and the V segment lost 5 bases, leaving 13 bases of the junction unmatched. From germline, CDR1 is DFQATT and CDR2 SNEGSKA (reference sequence). CDR3 length equals 17 residues. This chain's CDR3 is CSALPGQTLHSNQPQHF. DNA of the CDR3: TGCAGTGCTTTACCGGGACAGACCCTTCATAGCAATCAGCCCCAGCATTTT.

The chain couples TRBV7-9 to TRBJ2-5; the match to TRBD2 covers 9 bases. Germline V gene sequence: CDR1 SEHNR, CDR2 FQNEAQ (reference sequence). This CDR3 has 16 residues. The V and J ends lost 4 bases and 4 bases, in that order; junction bases with no gene match: 10. The CDR3 DNA follows: TGTGCCAGCAGCTCGACTAGCGGCAAAAGGAGAGAGACCCAGTACTTC. Its translation is CASSSTSGKRRETQYF.

Many counts were recorded for this clonotype. The chain links TRBV7-3 to TRBJ2-1, with 15 bases matching TRBD2. The J segment lost 9 bases and the V segment lost 5 bases, leaving 8 bases of the junction unmatched. Germline CDR1 and CDR2: SGHTA and FQGTGA. This CDR3 contains 16 residues. In DNA, the CDR3 is TGTGCCAGCAGCCCCGGAGGACTAGCGGGAGGGATTGAGCAGTTCTTC. This encodes CASSPGGLAGGIEQFF.

This clonotype appeared many times. The CDR3 DNA is TGTGCCAGCAGGGCCTCGAGTAGCGCTAGTAGCACAGATACGCAGTATTTT. Encoded protein: CASRASSSASSTDTQYF. The chain employs TRBV28 and TRBJ2-3, with D possibly matching TRBD2 (5 bases). The V gene's germline CDR1 is MDHEN and CDR2 SYDVKM. The length of the CDR3 is 17 residues. The ends were cut back, 6 bases at V and 0 bases at J, with 19 bases in the middle.

This chain uses TRBV2 with TRBJ2-1, with 8 bases lining up with TRBD2. Per germline, CDR1 SNHLY and CDR2 FYNNEI. J lost 2 bases, V lost 5 bases, and 2 bases had no gene match. This CDR3 is 14 amino acids long. The CDR3 DNA reads as TGTGCCAGCAGTCCACTAGCGGCCTACAATGAGCAGTTCTTC. Protein: CASSPLAAYNEQFF.

V and J are TRBV6-1 and TRBJ1-2; D remains ambiguous. The CDR3 sequence is 13 residues long. The germline V gene has CDR1 MNHNS and CDR2 SASEGT. Trimming took 4 bases from V and 5 from J, leaving 11 bases between them. The CDR3 coding sequence is TGTGCCAGCAGTGTCTCCCAAGGGTATGGCTACACCTTC. This codes for CASSVSQGYGYTF.

The genes are TRBV11-2 and TRBJ2-7; either TRBD1 or TRBD2 may supply D (5 bases each). The CDR3 has 12 amino acids. Trimming removed 8 bases at V and 3 bases at J, with 11 bases between. Germline-derived CDR1 and CDR2 are SGHAT and FQNNGV. CDR3 sequence: CASRQGVYEQYF. DNA for the CDR3: TGTGCCAGCCGGCAGGGAGTCTACGAGCAGTACTTC. Based on the CDR3 plus reference TRBV11-2 and TRBJ2-7, the full variable domain is EAGVAQSPRYKIIEKRQSVAFWCNPISGHATLYWYQQILGQGPKLLIQFQNNGVVDDSQLPKDRFSAERLKGVDSTLKIQPAKLEDSAVYLCASRQGVYEQYFGPGTRLTVT.

This sequence joins TRBV5-1 and TRBJ2-1; D is possibly TRBD1 (5 bases). Germline V lookup: CDR1 SGHRS, CDR2 YFSETQ. This CDR3 has 14 residues. V shed 0 bases and J shed 8 bases, with 12 bases lying between them. For the CDR3, the DNA is TGCGCCAGCAGCTTGGAAGGGTTAGGGGATGAGCAGTTCTTC. Translating it yields CASSLEGLGDEQFF.